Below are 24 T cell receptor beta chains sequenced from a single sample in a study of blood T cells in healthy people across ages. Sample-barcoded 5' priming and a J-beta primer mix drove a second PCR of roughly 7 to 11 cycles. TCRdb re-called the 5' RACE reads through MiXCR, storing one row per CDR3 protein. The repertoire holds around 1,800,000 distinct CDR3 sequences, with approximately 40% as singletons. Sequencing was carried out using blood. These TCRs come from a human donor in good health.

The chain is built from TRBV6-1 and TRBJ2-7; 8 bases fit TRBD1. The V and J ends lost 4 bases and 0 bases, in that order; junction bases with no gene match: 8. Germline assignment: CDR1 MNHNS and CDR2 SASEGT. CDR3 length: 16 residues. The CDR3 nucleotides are TGTGCCAGCAGTGCCCTTACAGGGGGAAGCTCCTACGAGCAGTACTTC. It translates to CASSALTGGSSYEQYF.

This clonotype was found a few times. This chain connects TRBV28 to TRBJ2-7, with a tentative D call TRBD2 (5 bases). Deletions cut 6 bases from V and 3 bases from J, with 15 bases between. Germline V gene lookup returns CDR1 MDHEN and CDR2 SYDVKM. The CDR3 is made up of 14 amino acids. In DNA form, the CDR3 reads TGTGCCAGCAGGGCCGGGATCTACAGCTACGAGCAGTACTTC. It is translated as CASRAGIYSYEQYF. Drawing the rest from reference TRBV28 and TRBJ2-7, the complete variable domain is DVKVTQSSRYLVKRTGEKVFLECVQDMDHENMFWYRQDPGLGLRLIYFSYDVKMKEKGDIPEGYSVSREKKERFSLILESASTNQTSMYLCASRAGIYSYEQYFGPGTRLTVT.

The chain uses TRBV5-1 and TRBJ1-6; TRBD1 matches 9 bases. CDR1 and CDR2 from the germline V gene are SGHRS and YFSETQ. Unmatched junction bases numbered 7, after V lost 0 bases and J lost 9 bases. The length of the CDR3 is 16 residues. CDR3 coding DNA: TGCGCCAGCAGCTTGGGGGGGACAGGGAAAAGTTCACCCCTCCACTTT. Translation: CASSLGGTGKSSPLHF.

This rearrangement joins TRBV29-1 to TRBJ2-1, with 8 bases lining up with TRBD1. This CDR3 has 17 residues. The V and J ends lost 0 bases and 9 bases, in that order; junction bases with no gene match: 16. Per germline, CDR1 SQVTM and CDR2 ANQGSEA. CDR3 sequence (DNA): TGCAGCGTTGAAGATAGGGGCAGGGGGACAGGTTACGGTGAGCAGTTCTTC. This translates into CSVEDRGRGTGYGEQFF.

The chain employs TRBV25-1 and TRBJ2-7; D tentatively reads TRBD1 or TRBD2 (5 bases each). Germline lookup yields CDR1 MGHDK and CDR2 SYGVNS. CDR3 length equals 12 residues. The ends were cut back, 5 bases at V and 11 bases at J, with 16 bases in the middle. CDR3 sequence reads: CASSFLGDQEYF. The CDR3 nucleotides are TGTGCCAGCAGTTTTTTGGGGGACCAAGAGTACTTC.

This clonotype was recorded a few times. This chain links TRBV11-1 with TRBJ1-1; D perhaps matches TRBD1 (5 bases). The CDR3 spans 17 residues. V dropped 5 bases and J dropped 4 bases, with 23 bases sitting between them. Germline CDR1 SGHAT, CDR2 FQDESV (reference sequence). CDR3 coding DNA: TGTGCCAGCAGCCCCCTAGCCTACGGGGCGTTAGGCACTGAAGCTTTCTTT. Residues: CASSPLAYGALGTEAFF.

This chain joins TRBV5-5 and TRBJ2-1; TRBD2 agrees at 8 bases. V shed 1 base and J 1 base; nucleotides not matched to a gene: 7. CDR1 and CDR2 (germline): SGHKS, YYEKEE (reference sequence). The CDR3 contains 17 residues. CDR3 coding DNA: TGTGCCAGCAGCTTGTACGCGGCGGGGGGTTCCTACAATGAGCAGTTCTTC. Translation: CASSLYAAGGSYNEQFF.

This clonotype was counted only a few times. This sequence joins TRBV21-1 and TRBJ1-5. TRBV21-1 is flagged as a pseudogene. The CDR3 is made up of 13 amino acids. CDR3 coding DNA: TGTGCCAGCAGCATGAGGGGAGGCCAGCCCCAGCATTTT. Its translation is CASSMRGGQPQHF.

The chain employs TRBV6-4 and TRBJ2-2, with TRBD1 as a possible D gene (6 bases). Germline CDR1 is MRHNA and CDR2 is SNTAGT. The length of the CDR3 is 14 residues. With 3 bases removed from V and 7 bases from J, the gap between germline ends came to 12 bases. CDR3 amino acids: CASSEGAHSGELFF. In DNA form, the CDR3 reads TGTGCCAGCAGTGAGGGGGCGCACAGCGGGGAGCTGTTTTTT.

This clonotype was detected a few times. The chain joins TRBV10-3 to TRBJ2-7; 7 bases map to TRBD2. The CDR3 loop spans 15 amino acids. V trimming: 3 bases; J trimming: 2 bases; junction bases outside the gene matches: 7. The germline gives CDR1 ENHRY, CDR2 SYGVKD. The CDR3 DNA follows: TGTGCCATCAGTGAACAGGCGGGGGTGGCCTACGAGCAGTACTTC. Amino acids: CAISEQAGVAYEQYF.

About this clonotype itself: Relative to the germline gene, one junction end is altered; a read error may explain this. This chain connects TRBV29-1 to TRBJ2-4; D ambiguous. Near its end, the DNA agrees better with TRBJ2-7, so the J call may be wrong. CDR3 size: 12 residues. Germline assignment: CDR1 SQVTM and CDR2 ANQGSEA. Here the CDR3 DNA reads TGCAGCGTTGTTCCATCATCCTGCGAGCAGTACTTC. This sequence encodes CSVVPSSCEQYF.

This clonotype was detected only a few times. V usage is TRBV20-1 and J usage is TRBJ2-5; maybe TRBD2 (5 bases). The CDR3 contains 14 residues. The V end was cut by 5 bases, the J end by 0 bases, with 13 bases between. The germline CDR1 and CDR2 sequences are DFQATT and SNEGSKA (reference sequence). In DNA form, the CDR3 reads TGCAGTGCTCCATTACCGGGGTACCAAGAGACCCAGTACTTC. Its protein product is CSAPLPGYQETQYF.

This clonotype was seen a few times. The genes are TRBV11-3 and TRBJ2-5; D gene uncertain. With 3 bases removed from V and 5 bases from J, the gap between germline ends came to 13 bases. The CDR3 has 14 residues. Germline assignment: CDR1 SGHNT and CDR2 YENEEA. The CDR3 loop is CASSFGPSAETQYF. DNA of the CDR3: TGTGCCAGCAGCTTTGGGCCTTCAGCGGAGACCCAGTACTTC.

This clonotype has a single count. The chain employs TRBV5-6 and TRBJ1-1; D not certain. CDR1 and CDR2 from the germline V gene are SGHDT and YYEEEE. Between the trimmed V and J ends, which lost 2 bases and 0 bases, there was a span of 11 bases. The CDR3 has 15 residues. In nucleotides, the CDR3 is TGTGCCAGCAGCTTTAGGGTTTCTGTGAACACTGAAGCTTTCTTT. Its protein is CASSFRVSVNTEAFF.

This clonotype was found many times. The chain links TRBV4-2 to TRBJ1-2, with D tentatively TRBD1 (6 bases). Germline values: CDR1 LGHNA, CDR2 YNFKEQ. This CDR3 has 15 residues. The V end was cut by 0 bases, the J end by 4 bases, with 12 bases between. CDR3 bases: TGTGCCAGCAGCCAAGATCGGGGGGGCGGCTATGGCTACACCTTC. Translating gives CASSQDRGGGYGYTF.

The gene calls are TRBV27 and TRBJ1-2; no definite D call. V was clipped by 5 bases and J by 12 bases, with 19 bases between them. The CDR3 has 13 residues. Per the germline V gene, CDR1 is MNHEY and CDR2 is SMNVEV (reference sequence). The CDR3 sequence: CASSQNILGPNTF. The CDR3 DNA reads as TGTGCCAGCAGTCAAAACATACTAGGACCTAACACCTTC.

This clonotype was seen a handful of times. The CDR3 sequence: CASSFFPRWDSHEQYF. The CDR3 DNA follows: TGTGCCAGCAGCTTTTTCCCTAGATGGGACAGCCACGAGCAGTACTTC. This chain connects TRBV7-2 to TRBJ2-4, with 7 bases fitting TRBD1. The closer fit of TRBJ2-7 to the DNA end suggests the J call may be wrong. Germline CDR1 SGHTA, CDR2 FQGNSA. This CDR3 spans 16 amino acids.

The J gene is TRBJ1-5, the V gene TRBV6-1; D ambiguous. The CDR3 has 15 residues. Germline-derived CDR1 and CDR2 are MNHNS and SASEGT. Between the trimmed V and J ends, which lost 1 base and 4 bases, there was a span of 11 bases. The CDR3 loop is CASSEGPTLNQPQHF. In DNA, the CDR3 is TGTGCCAGCAGTGAAGGGCCCACCCTAAATCAGCCCCAGCATTTT.

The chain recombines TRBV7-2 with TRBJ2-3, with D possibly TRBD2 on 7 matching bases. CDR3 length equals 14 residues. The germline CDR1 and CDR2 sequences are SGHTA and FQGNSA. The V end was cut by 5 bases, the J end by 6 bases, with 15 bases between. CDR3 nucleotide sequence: TGTGCCAGCAGCCAACCGGGGGGCTGGGATACGCAGTATTTT. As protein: CASSQPGGWDTQYF.

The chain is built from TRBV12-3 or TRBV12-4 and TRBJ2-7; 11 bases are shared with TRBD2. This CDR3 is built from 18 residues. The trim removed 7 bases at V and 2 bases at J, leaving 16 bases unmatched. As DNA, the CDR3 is TGTGCCAGCACCCCGACGTGGCTAGCGGGGGGTGGTCCCTACGAGCAGTACTTC. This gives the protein CASTPTWLAGGGPYEQYF.

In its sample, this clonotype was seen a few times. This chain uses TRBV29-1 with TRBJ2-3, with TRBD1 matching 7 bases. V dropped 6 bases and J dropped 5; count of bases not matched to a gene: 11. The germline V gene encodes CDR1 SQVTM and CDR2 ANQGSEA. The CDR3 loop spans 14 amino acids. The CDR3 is CSVPVDREGDTQYF. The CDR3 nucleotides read TGCAGCGTCCCCGTTGACAGGGAAGGAGATACGCAGTATTTT.

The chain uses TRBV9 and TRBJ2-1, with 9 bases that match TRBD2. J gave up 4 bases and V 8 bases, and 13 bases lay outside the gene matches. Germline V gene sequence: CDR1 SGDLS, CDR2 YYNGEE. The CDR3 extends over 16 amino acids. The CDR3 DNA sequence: TGTGCCAGTAGCTCGCAAGCGGGGGGTACGTACAATGAGCAGTTCTTC. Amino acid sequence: CASSSQAGGTYNEQFF.

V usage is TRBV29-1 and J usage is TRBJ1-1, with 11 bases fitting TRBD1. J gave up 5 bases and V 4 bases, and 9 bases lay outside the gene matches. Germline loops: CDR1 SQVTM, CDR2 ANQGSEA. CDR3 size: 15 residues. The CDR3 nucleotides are TGCAGCGTTGTGGACAGGGGGCATCTTGGAACTGAAGCTTTCTTT. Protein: CSVVDRGHLGTEAFF.

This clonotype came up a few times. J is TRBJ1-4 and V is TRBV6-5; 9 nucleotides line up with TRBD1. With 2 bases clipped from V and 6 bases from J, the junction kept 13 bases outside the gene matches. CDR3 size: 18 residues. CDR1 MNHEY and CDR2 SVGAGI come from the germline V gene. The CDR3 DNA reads TGTGCCAGCAGTTACCGGGACAGGGTCCCCCCGGGGGATGAAAAACTGTTTTTT. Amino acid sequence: CASSYRDRVPPGDEKLFF.